This is a list of T cell receptor beta chains from one sample in a study of T cell responses to AZD1222 COVID-19 vaccine. Produced via immunoSEQ multiplex PCR; TCRdb's table is partial and in-frame only. This sample has about 97,000 clones, with approximately 84% found just once. The sample here was peripheral blood, taken on day 0 of AZD1222 vaccination. The origin of the receptors is an adult in good health. The CDR3 runs from the conserved cysteine through the conserved F or W. The D gene is left open where the match is weak. Where a row states a size, it is once, few, many or the class of an expanded clone; other rows omit it.

abundance: once; j_gene: TRBJ2-1; v_gene: TRBV2; d_gene: NA; CDR3aa: CASRATVADNEQFF; CDR3nt: TGTGCCAGCAGGGCGACAGTCGCTGACAATGAGCAGTTCTTC
abundance: few; j_gene: TRBJ1-2; v_gene: TRBV28; d_gene: NA; CDR3aa: CASSTPTVGYTF; CDR3nt: TGTGCCAGCAGTACGCCTACGGTTGGCTACACCTTC
abundance: NA; j_gene: TRBJ1-2; v_gene: TRBV7-2; d_gene: TRBD1; CDR3aa: CASSLDQQGAGGYTF; CDR3nt: TGTGCCAGCAGCTTAGACCAACAGGGGGCGGGTGGCTACACCTTC
abundance: NA; j_gene: TRBJ2-3; v_gene: TRBV4-1; d_gene: TRBD2; CDR3aa: CASSQGLAKTDTQYF; CDR3nt: TGCGCCAGCAGCCAAGGACTAGCCAAAACAGATACGCAGTATTTT
abundance: NA; j_gene: TRBJ1-1; v_gene: TRBV7-2; d_gene: TRBD1; CDR3aa: CASSRLGQGDTEAFF; CDR3nt: TGTGCCAGCAGTCGCTTAGGACAGGGCGACACTGAAGCTTTCTTT
abundance: once; j_gene: TRBJ1-3; v_gene: TRBV19; d_gene: NA; CDR3aa: CASSLSGNTIYF; CDR3nt: TGTGCCAGTAGTTTGTCTGGAAACACCATATATTTT
abundance: NA; j_gene: TRBJ1-1; v_gene: TRBV29-1; d_gene: TRBD1; CDR3aa: CSVDSEQGDTEAFF; CDR3nt: TGCAGCGTTGACTCTGAACAGGGGGACACTGAAGCTTTCTTT
abundance: few; j_gene: TRBJ2-2; v_gene: TRBV19; d_gene: NA; CDR3aa: CASSDRPGNTGELFF; CDR3nt: TGTGCCAGTAGTGACCGTCCGGGGAACACCGGGGAGCTGTTTTTT
abundance: NA; j_gene: TRBJ2-7; v_gene: TRBV18; d_gene: NA; CDR3aa: CASSPKQGSEQYF; CDR3nt: TGTGCCAGCTCACCGAAACAGGGCAGCGAGCAGTACTTC
abundance: NA; j_gene: TRBJ2-1; v_gene: TRBV7-8; d_gene: NA; CDR3aa: CASSLAGSFGFEQFF; CDR3nt: TGTGCCAGCAGCTTGGCAGGGAGCTTTGGGTTTGAGCAGTTCTTC
abundance: NA; j_gene: TRBJ2-1; v_gene: TRBV9; d_gene: TRBD2; CDR3aa: CASSVLAGGYNEQFF; CDR3nt: TGTGCCAGCAGCGTATTGGCGGGAGGGTACAATGAGCAGTTCTTC
abundance: NA; j_gene: TRBJ2-1; v_gene: TRBV7-2; d_gene: TRBD2; CDR3aa: CASSLGLAGPNEQFF; CDR3nt: TGTGCCAGCAGCTTAGGGCTAGCGGGACCCAATGAGCAGTTCTTC
abundance: NA; j_gene: TRBJ1-1; v_gene: TRBV24-1; d_gene: NA; CDR3aa: CATRRTDNTEAFF; CDR3nt: TGTGCCACCAGAAGGACAGATAACACTGAAGCTTTCTTT
abundance: NA; j_gene: TRBJ2-3; v_gene: TRBV5-1; d_gene: NA; CDR3aa: CASSRAGGSELDTQYF; CDR3nt: TGCGCCAGCAGCAGGGCAGGGGGGTCGGAGCTAGATACGCAGTATTTT
abundance: NA; j_gene: TRBJ2-4; v_gene: TRBV4-3; d_gene: TRBD2; CDR3aa: CASSQVTSGGPKNIQYF; CDR3nt: TGCGCCAGCAGCCAAGTAACTAGCGGGGGGCCCAAAAACATTCAGTACTTC
abundance: NA; j_gene: TRBJ1-1; v_gene: TRBV4-1; d_gene: NA; CDR3aa: CASSPVSGLNTEAFF; CDR3nt: TGCGCCAGCAGCCCGGTTAGCGGGCTGAACACTGAAGCTTTCTTT
abundance: NA; j_gene: TRBJ1-5; v_gene: TRBV20-1; d_gene: NA; CDR3aa: CSASLVRVGNQPQHF; CDR3nt: TGCAGTGCTAGTTTGGTCAGGGTGGGCAATCAGCCCCAGCATTTT